A single sample is the source of the 10 T cell receptor beta chains below, sequenced in a study of T cells in Graves' hyperthyroidism and ophthalmopathy. The source material, RNA transcripts, was used to amplify TCR beta CDR3 regions. The TCR CDR3 first-round RT-PCR relied on the HTBI primer set. TCRdb redid the calling of the multiplex PCR reads with MiXCR, one entry per CDR3 protein. The sample holds a few hundred thousand distinct CDR3 sequences; around 13% are singletons and the top ten take 5.3%. Sequencing used blood. The receptors originated from a woman in her late teens or twenties with Graves' hyperthyroidism.

This clonotype was seen ten or more times. The genes are TRBV20-1 and TRBJ1-5; unclear D gene. With 3 bases removed from V and 5 bases from J, the gap between germline ends came to 8 bases. CDR3 length: 12 residues. CDR1 and CDR2 from the germline V gene are DFQATT and SNEGSKA (reference sequence). The CDR3 nucleotides read TGCAGTGCTAGGGACGGCCATCAGCCCCAGCATTTT. Translated: CSARDGHQPQHF.

The rearrangement uses TRBV4-2 and TRBJ2-4; 9 bases map to TRBD2. V gave up 3 bases and J gave up 6 bases; unmatched junction bases: 12. Germline CDR1 reads LGHNA; CDR2 reads YNFKEQ. The CDR3 consists of 17 residues. This CDR3 is CASSHLWREGPANIQYF. The CDR3 DNA follows: TGTGCCAGCAGCCACCTATGGCGGGAGGGCCCGGCAAACATTCAGTACTTC.

The chain uses TRBV19 and TRBJ1-1; possibly TRBD1 for D (6 bases). Germline V CDR1 and CDR2: LNHDA, SQIVND (reference sequence). Trimming pared 6 bases from V and 4 bases from J, leaving 12 bases between. The length of the CDR3 is 13 residues. The CDR3: CASRWGRGTEAFF. DNA of the CDR3: TGTGCCAGTAGGTGGGGGCGTGGCACTGAAGCTTTCTTT. Looking up the rest from reference TRBV19 and TRBJ1-1 gives the full variable domain: DGGITQSPKYLFRKEGQNVTLSCEQNLNHDAMYWYRQDPGQGLRLIYYSQIVNDFQKGDIAEGYSVSREKKESFPLTVTSAQKNPTAFYLCASRWGRGTEAFFGQGTRLTVV.

CDR3 residues: CSAKGAGDTGELFF. The CDR3 DNA follows: TGCAGTGCTAAAGGGGCAGGGGACACCGGGGAGCTGTTTTTT. The V gene is TRBV20-1, the J gene TRBJ2-2; tentative D call: TRBD1 (6 bases). CDR3 length: 14 residues. Looked up from germline, CDR1 is DFQATT and CDR2 is SNEGSKA (reference sequence). Trimming left V 4 bases short and J 3 bases short, with 12 bases between.

The V and J genes are TRBV18 and TRBJ2-7, with a tentative D call TRBD2 (6 bases). This CDR3 comprises 14 residues. CDR1 and CDR2 from the germline V gene are KGHSH and LQKENI. Trimming pared 5 bases from V and 0 bases from J, leaving 11 bases between. CDR3 in amino acids: CASSGDLNSYEQYF. For the CDR3, the DNA is TGTGCCAGCTCAGGGGACTTGAACTCCTACGAGCAGTACTTC. The full variable domain, with the rest looked up from reference TRBV18 and TRBJ2-7, is NAGVMQNPRHLVRRRGQEARLRCSPMKGHSHVYWYRQLPEEGLKFMVYLQKENIIDESGMPKERFSAEFPKEGPSILRIQQVVRGDSAAYFCASSGDLNSYEQYFGPGTRLTVT.

This clonotype was detected many times. This chain connects TRBV2 to TRBJ1-5; D uncertain. Germline V gene data show CDR1 as SNHLY and CDR2 as FYNNEI. The CDR3 length is 15 residues. Trimming took off 6 bases at V and 4 bases at J, with 16 bases between the two ends. The CDR3 DNA reads as TGTGCCAGCAGGGAATCATCGGTTCCTAATCAGCCCCAGCATTTT. Encoded protein: CASRESSVPNQPQHF.

This clonotype was seen repeatedly, ten times or more. The chain joins TRBV3-1 to TRBJ2-7; D is unresolved. Trimming cost V 2 bases and J 3 bases, with 2 bases left between them. CDR3 length: 11 amino acids. CDR1 and CDR2 (germline): LGHDT, YNNKEL (reference sequence). CDR3 loop: CASSQHYEQYF. The CDR3 DNA reads TGTGCCAGCAGCCAACACTACGAGCAGTACTTC.

This clonotype was counted at least ten times. The V call is TRBV9, the J call TRBJ2-3; TRBD2 might be the D (6 bases). The ends were cut back, 0 bases at V and 3 bases at J, with 11 bases in the middle. This CDR3 contains 15 residues. CDR1 is SGDLS and CDR2 is YYNGEE in the germline V gene. CDR3 sequence reads: CASSVEGLLTDTQYF. CDR3 bases: TGTGCCAGCAGCGTAGAAGGACTATTGACAGATACGCAGTATTTT.

Worth noting for this clonotype: A read error is possible here, since a much larger clone lies one base away. This chain joins TRBV3-1 and TRBJ2-1, with 7 bases fitting TRBD2. CDR3 length: 12 amino acids. CDR1 and CDR2 from the germline V gene are LGHDT and YNNKEL (reference sequence). CDR3 nucleotides: TGTGCCAGCGGCCACACGGGGGGAGAGCAGTTCTTC. This translates into CASGHTGGEQFF.

This clonotype has a count of ten or more. The chain links TRBV11-2 to TRBJ2-5; TRBD2 agrees at 14 bases. Germline V gene sequence: CDR1 SGHAT, CDR2 FQNNGV. The CDR3 extends over 19 amino acids. The V and J ends lost 5 bases and 5 bases, in that order; junction bases with no gene match: 16. The CDR3 DNA sequence: TGTGCCAGCAGCCGCCGATTCGGGACTAGCGGGAGCATGGTTGAGACCCAGTACTTC. Translation gives CASSRRFGTSGSMVETQYF.